This T cell receptor beta chain is drawn from a study of blood T cells in healthy people across ages. Study-wide results and limits: Higher diversity, along with more naive CD4+ cells, distinguished long-lived donors from aged donors. In these data, TCR beta diversity tracked strongly with naive T cell percentage. No conclusive comparison of naive versus antigen-experienced cells was possible with unsorted PBMCs.

The CDR3 spans 16 residues. The germline V gene has CDR1 SGHAT and CDR2 FQNNGV. Trimming at V came to 1 base and at J to 5 bases, leaving 5 bases not matched to a gene. On this clonotype: No antigen is known for it.

For the second PCR, which ran for about 6 to 11 cycles, a sample-barcoded 5' primer and a J-beta primer mix were used. TCRdb re-derived calls from the 5' RACE reads in MiXCR, one entry per CDR3 protein. The table records 1.5 million to 2 million distinct CDR3 sequences, just under 50% of them present only once. The receptor comes from a middle-aged woman in good health. Source material: blood. The chain combines TRBV11-2 with TRBJ2-7; 13 nucleotides line up with TRBD2. The CDR3 protein is CASSLATSGGRNEQYF. In nucleotides, the CDR3 is TGTGCCAGCAGCTTAGCGACTAGCGGGGGGAGGAACGAGCAGTACTTC. Variable domain in full (rest from reference TRBV11-2 and TRBJ2-7): EAGVAQSPRYKIIEKRQSVAFWCNPISGHATLYWYQQILGQGPKLLIQFQNNGVVDDSQLPKDRFSAERLKGVDSTLKIQPAKLEDSAVYLCASSLATSGGRNEQYFGPGTRLTVT.